This T cell receptor (beta chain) stems from a study of CXCR3-negative and CXCR3-positive naive CD8 T cells. The authors prepared UMI-labeled TRB cDNA libraries by 5' RACE. Reanalyzing the 5' RACE reads, TCRdb keeps one entry per CDR3 protein, without DNA. Recorded here are 75,000 to 95,000 distinct CDR3 sequences; the top ten clones represent 0.95% to 1.4%. The receptor was isolated from a human donor in good health. Some clones in this sample may be carry-over from other donors' samples. The sample taken for sequencing was naive CXCR3- CD8+ T cells from blood. This sample's subset: CD45RO-CCR7+CD27+CD95- naive CD8+ T cells lacking CXCR3 (TNR3-).

The chain's CDR3 is CASSLGSAYYEQYF. The chain couples TRBV5-6 to TRBJ2-7. Germline V gene lookup returns CDR1 SGHDT and CDR2 YYEEEE. The CDR3 consists of 14 residues.